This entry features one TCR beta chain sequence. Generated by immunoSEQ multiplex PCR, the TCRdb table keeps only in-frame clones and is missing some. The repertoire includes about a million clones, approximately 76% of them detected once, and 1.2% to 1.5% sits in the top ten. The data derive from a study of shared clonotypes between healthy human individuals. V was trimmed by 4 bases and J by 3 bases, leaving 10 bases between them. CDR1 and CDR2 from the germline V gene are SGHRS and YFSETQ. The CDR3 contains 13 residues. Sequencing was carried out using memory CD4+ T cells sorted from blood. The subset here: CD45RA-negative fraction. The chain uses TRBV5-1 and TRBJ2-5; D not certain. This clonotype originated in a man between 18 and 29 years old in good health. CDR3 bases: TGCGCCAGCAGCCGCCGGGCAGAAGAGACCCAGTACTTC. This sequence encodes CASSRRAEETQYF.